This passage covers 17 T cell receptor beta chains from one sample sequenced in a study of blood T cell repertoires in COVID-19. This table comes from immunoSEQ multiplex PCR, and its TCRdb copy is limited to in-frame clones, with some not included. The sample holds over 200,000 clones; 80% to 90% are singletons and the top ten take around 18%. The sample was peripheral blood. The receptors here all came from an elderly woman with active or convalescent COVID-19.

The J gene is TRBJ2-7, the V gene TRBV27; tentative D call: TRBD1 (5 bases). Germline loops: CDR1 MNHEY, CDR2 SMNVEV (reference sequence). This CDR3 spans 13 amino acids. Trimming removed 9 bases from V and 4 bases from J, with 16 bases in between. CDR3 coding DNA: TGTGCCAGAAGGACAAGAAAAAGGTACGAGCAGTACTTC. Its protein is CARRTRKRYEQYF.

The chain carries TRBV30 and TRBJ1-2, with D possibly TRBD1 on 5 matching bases. V gave up 1 base and J gave up 4 bases, with 10 bases separating them. Germline V lookup: CDR1 GTSNPN, CDR2 SVGIG (reference sequence). This CDR3 is 13 amino acids long. DNA for the CDR3: TGTGCCTGGAGTGGGGGGGGAAGCTATGGCTACACCTTC. Protein: CAWSGGGSYGYTF.

V is TRBV29-1 and J is TRBJ2-7; 7 bases are a match to TRBD1. This CDR3 has 15 amino acids. In germline, CDR1 is SQVTM, CDR2 ANQGSEA. Trimming took 1 base from V and 2 from J; bases not matched to a gene: 8. In nucleotides, the CDR3 is TGCAGCGTTGAAGGATGGGGGACAGTGACCTACGAGCAGTACTTC. Residues: CSVEGWGTVTYEQYF.

The chain employs TRBV5-1 and TRBJ2-5; 8 bases are a match to TRBD2. Germline V gene lookup returns CDR1 SGHRS and CDR2 YFSETQ. J was trimmed by 4 bases and V by 2 bases; bases with no gene match: 4. The CDR3 contains 14 residues. The chain's CDR3 is CASSFSGVGETQYF. The CDR3 nucleotides are TGCGCCAGCAGCTTTAGCGGGGTGGGAGAGACCCAGTACTTC.

This clone was counted a few times. The chain has TRBV5-6 and TRBJ2-7; tentatively, D is TRBD2 (5 bases). V shed 1 base and J shed 0 bases, with 17 bases lying between them. The germline CDR1 and CDR2 sequences are SGHDT and YYEEEE. The length of the CDR3 is 17 residues. CDR3 amino acids: CASSLRKRQTRSYEQYF. The CDR3 DNA follows: TGTGCCAGCAGCTTGCGCAAGCGGCAGACCCGCTCCTACGAGCAGTACTTC. The full variable domain, completed using reference TRBV5-6 and TRBJ2-7, is DAGVTQSPTHLIKTRGQQVTLRCSPKSGHDTVSWYQQALGQGPQFIFQYYEEEERQRGNFPDRFSGHQFPNYSSELNVNALLLGDSALYLCASSLRKRQTRSYEQYFGPGTRLTVT.

Here the CDR3 DNA reads TGTGCCAGCACCCAGACAGGGGGCCTTGGAAACACCATATATTTT. It specifies CASTQTGGLGNTIYF. The V call is TRBV9, the J call TRBJ1-3, with 10 bases identical to TRBD1. The germline V gene has CDR1 SGDLS and CDR2 YYNGEE. The CDR3 is made up of 15 amino acids. Trimming removed 6 bases from V and 3 bases from J; junction bases left unmatched: 6.

The chain has TRBV9 and TRBJ1-3; no clear D. CDR1 is SGDLS and CDR2 is YYNGEE in the germline V gene. There are 16 residues in the CDR3. V was shortened by 3 bases and J by 0 bases, with 13 bases between the two germline ends. This CDR3 reads CASSGGLAGSGNTIYF. CDR3 in DNA: TGTGCCAGCAGCGGAGGCCTCGCGGGCTCTGGAAACACCATATATTTT. The full variable domain, its missing parts supplied by reference TRBV9 and TRBJ1-3, is DSGVTQTPKHLITATGQRVTLRCSPRSGDLSVYWYQQSLDQGLQFLIQYYNGEERAKGNILERFSAQQFPDLHSELNLSSLELGDSALYFCASSGGLAGSGNTIYFGEGSWLTVV.

The chain uses TRBV18 and TRBJ1-3; 8 positions agree with TRBD1. V lost 6 bases and J lost 2; bases outside the gene matches: 12. Germline CDR1 is KGHSH and CDR2 is LQKENI. This CDR3 is 17 amino acids long. CDR3 nucleotide sequence: TGTGCCAGCTCGCTAGCAGGGGGCAAGTTCGCTGGAAACACCATATATTTT. Encoded protein: CASSLAGGKFAGNTIYF.

The J gene is TRBJ2-2, the V gene TRBV6-2 or TRBV6-3; D unresolved. This CDR3 is built from 13 residues. V shed 2 bases and J shed 5 bases, with 6 bases lying between them. Germline values: CDR1 MNHEY, CDR2 SVGEGT. As DNA, the CDR3 is TGTGCCAGCAGTTACGCGTTAACCGGGGAGCTGTTTTTT. Protein: CASSYALTGELFF.

The chain uses TRBV5-6 and TRBJ2-1; D may be TRBD1 (6 bases). Germline lookup yields CDR1 SGHDT and CDR2 YYEEEE. This CDR3 is built from 14 residues. V lost 4 bases, J lost 7 bases, and 15 bases lay in between. CDR3 DNA: TGTGCCAGCAGCCGTACAGGGAACTTAAATGAGCAGTTCTTC. Amino acid sequence: CASSRTGNLNEQFF.

V is TRBV6-5 and J is TRBJ1-4, with D maybe TRBD1 (5 bases). The CDR3 loop spans 15 amino acids. CDR1 MNHEY and CDR2 SVGAGI come from the germline V gene. The V end lost 0 bases, the J end lost 8 bases, and 13 bases lay between the germline ends. The CDR3 coding sequence is TGTGCCAGCAGTTACTCTGGCAGGGAGGCGGAAAAACTGTTTTTT. It specifies CASSYSGREAEKLFF.

The rearrangement uses TRBV3-1 (or the pseudogene TRBV3-2) and TRBJ2-7, with TRBD2 matching over 14 bases. The CDR3 extends over 15 amino acids. Germline V gives CDR1 LGHDT, CDR2 YNNKEL (reference sequence). V shed 4 bases, J shed 3 bases, and the junction held 2 bases outside the gene matches. In DNA form, the CDR3 reads TGTGCCAGCAGCCCCGGACTAGCGGGGGGCTACGAGCAGTACTTC. Its translation is CASSPGLAGGYEQYF.

The chain combines TRBV5-1 with TRBJ2-2; 8 bases fit TRBD2. The CDR3 has 16 amino acids. CDR1 and CDR2 from the germline V gene are SGHRS and YFSETQ. V was clipped by 1 base and J by 2 bases; unmatched bases: 4. The CDR3 bases are TGCGCCAGCAGCTTGCGAACTAGCGGAAACACCGGGGAGCTGTTTTTT. Translating it yields CASSLRTSGNTGELFF.

The genes are TRBV3-1 (or the pseudogene TRBV3-2) and TRBJ1-1; no clear D. V dropped 0 bases and J dropped 5 bases, with 7 bases sitting between them. This CDR3 region has 13 residues. Germline V gene data show CDR1 as LGHDT and CDR2 as YNNKEL (reference sequence). CDR3: CASSQDRATEAFF. The CDR3 nucleotides are TGTGCCAGCAGCCAAGATCGAGCAACTGAAGCTTTCTTT.

The V call is TRBV10-3, the J call TRBJ2-1; 10 nucleotides match TRBD2. The J segment lost 0 bases and the V segment lost 6 bases, leaving 8 bases of the junction unmatched. CDR1 and CDR2 from the germline V gene are ENHRY and SYGVKD. The CDR3 is 17 residues long. The CDR3 protein is CAISRLAGSSSYNEQFF. The DNA for the CDR3 is TGTGCCATCAGCAGACTAGCGGGTTCGAGCTCCTACAATGAGCAGTTCTTC.

The V and J genes are TRBV18 and TRBJ2-1, with 9 bases lining up with TRBD1. The CDR3 extends over 16 amino acids. The J segment lost 6 bases and the V segment lost 1 base, leaving 7 bases of the junction unmatched. Germline loops: CDR1 KGHSH, CDR2 LQKENI. CDR3 region: CASSPRRTGEGNEQFF. As DNA, the CDR3 is TGTGCCAGCTCACCACGGAGGACAGGGGAGGGCAATGAGCAGTTCTTC.

V gene TRBV20-1 combines with J gene TRBJ1-1, with 9 bases identical to TRBD1. Germline V CDR1 and CDR2: DFQATT, SNEGSKA (reference sequence). This CDR3 contains 14 residues. V lost 3 bases to trimming and J lost 10 bases; unmatched junction nucleotides: 12. In nucleotides, the CDR3 is TGCAGTGCTAGTAGCTTACAGGGGGCAAAGGGAGCTTTCTTT. Protein product: CSASSLQGAKGAFF.